Listed here are 27 T cell receptor beta chains from one sample, sequenced in a study of T cell changes during pregnancy in multiple sclerosis (dated by TCRdb to about 2019). Libraries were built with the immunoSEQ multiplex PCR assay. Held by TCRdb, this immuneACCESS table contains in-frame sequences only and omits some clones. Under half of the omission traces to an unresolved V gene where checked; the cause of the rest is unknown. The sample table contains approximately 97,000 clones; only one count was recorded for about nine tenths of them. The top ten clones comprise approximately 0.76% of the sample. This sample comprised peripheral blood, obtained in the second trimester of pregnancy. The receptors were gathered from a female donor in good health, enrolled as a control in a pregnancy study.

V is TRBV10-3 and J is TRBJ1-3; no firm D call. In germline, CDR1 is ENHRY, CDR2 SYGVKD. The V end was cut by 1 base, the J end by 0 bases, with 10 bases between. The CDR3 spans 16 residues. CDR3 loop: CAISEFQKFSGNTIYF. The CDR3 nucleotides are TGTGCCATCAGTGAGTTTCAGAAATTCTCTGGAAACACCATATATTTT.

This clone was seen only once. In DNA, the CDR3 is TGTGCCAGCAGCACCAGACAGGGGTATCCTCCTAACTATGGCTACACCTTC. Amino acids: CASSTRQGYPPNYGYTF. J is TRBJ1-2 and V is TRBV7-9; 8 nucleotides match TRBD1. V lost 5 bases and J lost 0; bases outside the gene matches: 11. This CDR3 has 17 amino acids. The germline V gene encodes CDR1 SEHNR and CDR2 FQNEAQ (reference sequence).

The gene calls are TRBV2 and TRBJ2-3, with 7 bases matching TRBD2. After removal of 5 bases from V and 3 bases from J, the junction contained 11 bases not matched to a gene. CDR3 length: 16 amino acids. Germline CDR1 SNHLY, CDR2 FYNNEI. CDR3 sequence reads: CASSLSAGVRTDTQYF. In nucleotides, the CDR3 is TGTGCCAGCAGTCTCTCGGCGGGAGTTAGAACAGATACGCAGTATTTT.

The V gene is TRBV7-2, the J gene TRBJ2-3; D is uncertain. The CDR3 has 10 residues. V lost 9 bases and J lost 6, with 7 bases in between. Germline-derived CDR1 and CDR2 are SGHTA and FQGNSA. In DNA form, the CDR3 reads TGTGCCAGATACTCCGATACGCAGTATTTT. Its protein product is CARYSDTQYF. The complete variable domain, with remaining parts taken from reference TRBV7-2 and TRBJ2-3, reads GAGVSQSPSNKVTEKGKDVELRCDPISGHTALYWYRQSLGQGLEFLIYFQGNSAPDKSGLPSDRFSAERTGGSVSTLTIQRTQQEDSAVYLCARYSDTQYFGPGTRLTVL.

The V call is TRBV5-1, the J call TRBJ2-3, with 7 positions matching TRBD1. This CDR3 is built from 16 residues. V lost 3 bases, J lost 1 base, and 8 bases stayed unmatched. Per germline, CDR1 SGHRS and CDR2 YFSETQ. The CDR3 bases are TGCGCCAGCAGCTCTGGGACAGCTGGGGGCACAGATACGCAGTATTTT. This sequence encodes CASSSGTAGGTDTQYF.

J is TRBJ1-1 and V is TRBV6-5, with 9 bases lining up with TRBD1. This CDR3 contains 14 residues. The V gene's germline CDR1 is MNHEY and CDR2 SVGAGI. With 4 bases clipped from V and 6 bases from J, the junction kept 6 bases outside the gene matches. The CDR3, as DNA: TGTGCCAGCAGTTCCACAGGGGGCGCGGCTGAAGCTTTCTTT. This codes for CASSSTGGAAEAFF.

The chain carries TRBV5-1 and TRBJ2-3; TRBD1 aligns across 8 bases. V lost 4 bases, J lost 3 bases, and 7 bases stayed unmatched. The CDR3 is made up of 15 amino acids. Germline CDR1 reads SGHRS; CDR2 reads YFSETQ. CDR3 sequence reads: CASSPGQGGTDTQYF. As DNA, the CDR3 is TGCGCCAGCAGCCCCGGACAGGGTGGAACAGATACGCAGTATTTT.

The chain is built from TRBV7-8 and TRBJ2-7, with D possibly being TRBD1 (6 bases). The CDR3 sequence is 14 residues long. Germline V gene lookup returns CDR1 SGHVS and CDR2 FQNEAQ. Trimming stripped 1 base from V and 3 bases from J, with 10 bases between. CDR3 nucleotide sequence: TGTGCCAGCAGCTTAGACCCCAGGGGCTACGAGCAGTACTTC. This gives the protein CASSLDPRGYEQYF.

V and J are TRBV2 and TRBJ2-3, with TRBD2 identical over 8 bases. Trimming took 6 bases from V and 5 from J; bases not matched to a gene: 7. Looked up from germline, CDR1 is SNHLY and CDR2 is FYNNEI. CDR3 length: 14 residues. The CDR3: CASRKRGPGDTQYF. The CDR3 nucleotides are TGTGCCAGCAGGAAGCGGGGGCCGGGAGATACGCAGTATTTT. Full variable domain (outside the CDR3, taken from reference TRBV2 and TRBJ2-3): EPEVTQTPSHQVTQMGQEVILRCVPISNHLYFYWYRQILGQKVEFLVSFYNNEISEKSEIFDDQFSVERPDGSNFTLKIRSTKLEDSAMYFCASRKRGPGDTQYFGPGTRLTVL.

This chain uses TRBV7-2 with TRBJ2-1, with TRBD2 matching 12 bases. V lost 1 base, J lost 6 bases, and 4 bases stayed unmatched. This CDR3 has 16 residues. Germline CDR1 reads SGHTA; CDR2 reads FQGNSA. The CDR3 loop reads CASSLVEGLAGNEQFF. Written as DNA, the CDR3 is TGTGCCAGCAGCTTAGTAGAGGGACTAGCGGGCAATGAGCAGTTCTTC.

The chain is built from TRBV11-3 and TRBJ2-7; possible D gene TRBD2, 6 bases. Germline CDR1 and CDR2: SGHNT and YENEEA. Trimming pared 2 bases from V and 3 bases from J, leaving 11 bases between. The CDR3 is 14 residues long. The CDR3: CASSLRDGGYEQYF. The CDR3 DNA follows: TGTGCCAGCAGCTTACGGGACGGGGGCTACGAGCAGTACTTC.

The CDR3 region is CASSLGGLEAFF. CDR3 DNA sequence: TGTGCCAGCAGTTTGGGGGGGCTTGAAGCTTTCTTT. The rearrangement links TRBV27 to TRBJ1-1; TRBD1 might be the D (6 bases). The germline V and J ends were trimmed by 3 bases and 7 bases, with 9 bases remaining between them. Germline CDR1 is MNHEY and CDR2 is SMNVEV (reference sequence). This CDR3 is 12 amino acids long.

The chain combines TRBV6-5 with TRBJ2-7; perhaps TRBD2 as D (5 bases). V gave up 6 bases and J gave up 4 bases, with 13 bases separating them. The CDR3 runs 13 residues. CDR1 is MNHEY and CDR2 is SVGAGI in the germline V gene. CDR3 sequence (DNA): TGTGCCAGCAGCCCCATGGGAGAGTACGAGCAGTACTTC. Its translation is CASSPMGEYEQYF.

This clone appeared once. This CDR3 is CASSRKGLGGQGAEGYTF. For the CDR3, the DNA is TGCGCCAGCAGCCGAAAAGGACTTGGGGGACAGGGGGCGGAGGGCTACACCTTC. The chain carries TRBV4-1 and TRBJ1-2; 12 bases are a match to TRBD1. Germline CDR1 is MGHRA and CDR2 is YSYEKL. Trimming removed 4 bases from V and 8 bases from J; junction bases left unmatched: 17. The length of the CDR3 is 18 residues.

The chain links TRBV10-3 to TRBJ1-6; D is perhaps TRBD1 (6 bases). V was clipped by 7 bases and J by 9 bases, with 16 bases between them. Germline V CDR1 and CDR2: ENHRY, SYGVKD. The CDR3 runs 14 residues. The CDR3 DNA is TGTGCCATCAACCTACAGGGCCCAGCTTCACCCCTCCACTTT. It codes for CAINLQGPASPLHF.

The V and J genes are TRBV27 and TRBJ1-2; 8 nucleotides agree with TRBD1. With V trimmed by 5 bases and J by 5 bases, 4 bases remained unmatched. The CDR3 is 13 amino acids. Germline CDR1 reads MNHEY; CDR2 reads SMNVEV (reference sequence). The CDR3 DNA reads TGTGCCAGCAGTGCGACAGGGGAGTATGGCTACACCTTC. Translation gives CASSATGEYGYTF.

The V gene is TRBV28, the J gene TRBJ2-7; D gene uncertain. There are 11 residues in the CDR3. The germline V gene has CDR1 MDHEN and CDR2 SYDVKM. Trimming cost V 10 bases and J 0 bases, with 7 bases left between them. The CDR3 sequence: CATLSSYEQYF. The CDR3, as DNA: TGTGCCACACTTTCCTCCTACGAGCAGTACTTC.

The chain couples TRBV18 to TRBJ1-1; D ambiguous. The germline V gene has CDR1 KGHSH and CDR2 LQKENI. The V end was cut by 5 bases, the J end by 0 bases, with 7 bases between. The CDR3 spans 13 residues. CDR3 residues: CASSVELNTEAFF. The CDR3 DNA is TGTGCCAGCTCAGTAGAGCTGAACACTGAAGCTTTCTTT.

This chain links TRBV6-5 with TRBJ2-1; 12 bases align to TRBD2. Losses at the gene ends were 4 bases for V and 5 bases for J; bases not matched to a gene: 6. The CDR3 has 16 amino acids. Germline CDR1 MNHEY, CDR2 SVGAGI. The CDR3 DNA reads TGTGCCAGCAGTTTACTACTAGCGGGGGGACACAATGAGCAGTTCTTC. It encodes CASSLLLAGGHNEQFF.

The gene calls are TRBV28 and TRBJ1-1; D gene ambiguous. V was shortened by 7 bases and J by 4 bases, with 13 bases between the two germline ends. The V gene's germline CDR1 is MDHEN and CDR2 SYDVKM. The CDR3 contains 13 residues. For the CDR3, the DNA is TGTGCCAGCACCCCCGCGGGCGGCACTGAAGCTTTCTTT. Translation gives CASTPAGGTEAFF.

The chain carries TRBV28 and TRBJ2-5; 7 nucleotides match TRBD1. V dropped 5 bases and J dropped 4; count of bases not matched to a gene: 7. Germline CDR1 and CDR2: MDHEN and SYDVKM. The CDR3 runs to 14 residues. This CDR3 is CASSRPGTAETQYF. The CDR3 nucleotides are TGTGCCAGCAGTCGTCCGGGGACAGCAGAGACCCAGTACTTC.

This clone was found once. The J gene is TRBJ1-5, the V gene TRBV19, with 12 bases matching TRBD1. The CDR3 is made up of 20 amino acids. Trimming took 5 bases from V and 0 from J; bases not matched to a gene: 14. Germline CDR1 LNHDA, CDR2 SQIVND (reference sequence). The CDR3 DNA follows: TGTGCCAGTAGTGGAAAACACCGGGACAGGGGGCTTTTTAGCAATCAGCCCCAGCATTTT. Its protein product is CASSGKHRDRGLFSNQPQHF.

The chain combines TRBV5-1 with TRBJ2-3; TRBD2 matches at 10 bases. The CDR3 extends over 17 amino acids. Per the germline V gene, CDR1 is SGHRS and CDR2 is YFSETQ. V shed 8 bases, J shed 1 base, and the junction held 13 bases outside the gene matches. The DNA for the CDR3 is TGCGCCAGTCCCCTACGGAGCGGGGGGGCAGGCACAGATACGCAGTATTTT. This encodes CASPLRSGGAGTDTQYF.

The genes are TRBV7-6 and TRBJ1-1; D is possibly TRBD1 (5 bases). Germline CDR1 reads SGHVS; CDR2 reads FNYEAQ. Trimming cost V 5 bases and J 3 bases, with 19 bases left between them. The CDR3 consists of 16 residues. CDR3 DNA: TGTGCCAGCAGCGCTCTCAATGATCTGGGGCACACTGAAGCTTTCTTT. Protein product: CASSALNDLGHTEAFF.

The V call is TRBV5-1, the J call TRBJ1-4; D is uncertain. Germline V lookup: CDR1 SGHRS, CDR2 YFSETQ. Trimming removed 0 bases from V and 8 bases from J, with 11 bases in between. This CDR3 region has 14 residues. DNA of the CDR3: TGCGCCAGCAGCTTGGGCCCATCGGGGGAAAAACTGTTTTTT. Encoded protein: CASSLGPSGEKLFF.

The chain uses TRBV10-3 and TRBJ1-5; D is unresolved. Germline V lookup: CDR1 ENHRY, CDR2 SYGVKD. The CDR3 loop spans 15 amino acids. The V end was cut by 2 bases, the J end by 6 bases, with 14 bases between. CDR3: CAISETQPRLQPQHF. For the CDR3, the DNA is TGTGCCATCAGTGAGACACAACCCAGGCTTCAGCCCCAGCATTTT.

This chain joins TRBV29-1 and TRBJ1-2, with unresolved D. Looked up from germline, CDR1 is SQVTM and CDR2 is ANQGSEA. The germline V and J ends were trimmed by 6 bases and 7 bases, with 18 bases remaining between them. The CDR3 is made up of 13 amino acids. CDR3 residues: CSVPIGGEVGYTF. As DNA, the CDR3 is TGCAGCGTGCCTATTGGCGGGGAGGTTGGCTACACCTTC.